Reported below is one T cell receptor beta chain. What it binds is not known. Libraries were prepared by immunoSEQ multiplex PCR; TCRdb keeps only in-frame clonotypes and omits some of them. The sample holds some 200,000 clones, 72% seen once. The sample comes from a study of cytotoxic CD8 clonotypes in ibrutinib-treated CLL. The CDR3 has 16 residues. Germline V gene sequence: CDR1 SGHTA, CDR2 FQGNSA. V lost 8 bases and J lost 1; bases outside the gene matches: 11. Broader study findings: Stable or contracted on treatment, public clonotypes were also uncommon.

Material: PBMCs, obtained after 24 months of ibrutinib treatment. The clonotype comes from a human donor with chronic lymphocytic leukemia. The V call is TRBV7-2, the J call TRBJ1-3, with 7 bases fitting TRBD1. CDR3 nucleotide sequence: TGTGCCAGCTCGACAGGGATTTGGAGGTCTGGAAACACCATATATTTT. This encodes CASSTGIWRSGNTIYF.